One and the same sample provided the 8 T cell receptor beta chains below, sequenced in a study of blood T cells in healthy people across ages. Primers used in a second PCR of about 7 to 12 cycles were a sample-barcoded 5' primer and a J-beta primer mix. TCRdb used MiXCR to reprocess the 5' RACE reads, holding one entry per CDR3 protein. The sample has 660,000 or so distinct CDR3 sequences, approximately 59% seen once. Sequenced: blood. The receptors stem from a man in his 60s in good health.

This clonotype showed up just a few times. The chain links TRBV5-1 to TRBJ2-5; D gene uncertain. This CDR3 comprises 13 residues. The germline V gene encodes CDR1 SGHRS and CDR2 YFSETQ. Trimming left V 0 bases short and J 2 bases short, with 5 bases between. The CDR3 coding sequence is TGCGCCAGCAGCTTGGGAGATCAAGAGACCCAGTACTTC. Its protein product is CASSLGDQETQYF.

The genes are TRBV15 and TRBJ1-6; 8 bases agree with TRBD1. Germline CDR1 is LNHNV and CDR2 is YYDKDF (reference sequence). The CDR3 totals 17 residues. V lost 3 bases and J lost 7; bases outside the gene matches: 11. As DNA, the CDR3 is TGTGCCACCAGCAGTATGAGACAGGGGTACGGCAATTCACCCCTCCACTTT. Amino acid sequence: CATSSMRQGYGNSPLHF. The variable domain in full, with the rest retrieved from reference TRBV15 and TRBJ1-6, is DAMVIQNPRYQVTQFGKPVTLSCSQTLNHNVMYWYQQKSSQAPKLLFHYYDKDFNNEADTPDNFQSRRPNTSFCFLDIRSPGLGDTAMYLCATSSMRQGYGNSPLHFGNGTRLTVT.

The J gene is TRBJ2-5, the V gene TRBV29-1; D gene ambiguous. The V gene's germline CDR1 is SQVTM and CDR2 ANQGSEA. This CDR3 spans 14 amino acids. Trimming stripped 4 bases from V and 11 bases from J, with 23 bases between. DNA of the CDR3: TGCAGCGTTGTGTTAGCCGTAGGGCAGGATGAGCAGTACTTC. The encoded protein is CSVVLAVGQDEQYF.

This clonotype was picked up a small number of times. This sequence joins TRBV3-1 and TRBJ2-1, with TRBD1 as a possible D gene (6 bases). The CDR3 spans 14 residues. The germline gives CDR1 LGHDT, CDR2 YNNKEL (reference sequence). The V end was cut by 1 base, the J end by 6 bases, with 10 bases between. The CDR3 nucleotides read TGTGCCAGCAGCCAAGGATACAGGGCCAATGAGCAGTTCTTC. This sequence encodes CASSQGYRANEQFF.

This clonotype was observed a handful of times. The rearrangement uses TRBV6-2 or TRBV6-3 and TRBJ1-5; TRBD1 agrees at 9 bases. The CDR3 sequence is 14 residues long. After removal of 6 bases from V and 9 bases from J, the junction contained 9 bases not matched to a gene. Per the germline V gene, CDR1 is MNHEY and CDR2 is SVGEGT. The CDR3 DNA follows: TGTGCCAGCAGCCGAAGGGACAGGGACGGGCCCCAGCATTTT. Its protein is CASSRRDRDGPQHF.

V gene TRBV3-1 combines with J gene TRBJ2-5, with D possibly being TRBD2 (6 bases). Trimming pared 0 bases from V and 5 bases from J, leaving 19 bases between. CDR1 and CDR2 from the germline V gene are LGHDT and YNNKEL (reference sequence). The CDR3 runs to 17 residues. The CDR3 region is CASSQDRDSLFLETQYF. The CDR3 bases are TGTGCCAGCAGCCAAGATAGGGACTCCCTGTTCCTGGAGACCCAGTACTTC.

This clonotype was observed a few times. The chain links TRBV4-1 to TRBJ1-1; the match to TRBD1 covers 7 bases. CDR3 length: 12 amino acids. The germline gives CDR1 MGHRA, CDR2 YSYEKL. Losses at the gene ends were 2 bases for V and 10 bases for J; bases not matched to a gene: 4. The CDR3 spells CASSQLGTAAFF. Here the CDR3 DNA reads TGCGCCAGCAGCCAATTGGGGACAGCAGCTTTCTTT.

This clonotype was recorded a few times. The chain links TRBV6-5 to TRBJ2-1; tentatively, D is TRBD2 (5 bases). The CDR3 length is 13 residues. Trimming left V 6 bases short and J 5 bases short, with 11 bases between. Per the germline V gene, CDR1 is MNHEY and CDR2 is SVGAGI. The CDR3 DNA reads TGTGCCAGCAGCCCGGACTGGAACAATGAGCAGTTCTTC. It specifies CASSPDWNNEQFF.